The 24 T cell receptor beta chains in this list originate from one sample, sequenced in a study. TCRdb recomputed calls from the 5' RACE reads with MiXCR, one row per CDR3 protein. The table records 45,000 to 70,000 distinct CDR3 sequences, 25% to 35% of them present only once. Sequencing was carried out using tumor-infiltrating memory CD4+ T cells sorted from the breast tumor. Sample subset: memory CD4+ T cells, CD4+CD45RO+CD25-. All receptors derive from a female donor with breast cancer.

The genes are TRBV5-1 and TRBJ2-3; possible D gene TRBD1, 6 bases. Germline V gives CDR1 SGHRS, CDR2 YFSETQ. Trimming pared 0 bases from V and 5 bases from J, leaving 7 bases between. The CDR3 runs 13 residues. The chain's CDR3 is CASSLAGVDTQYF. The CDR3 nucleotides read TGCGCCAGCAGCTTGGCAGGGGTAGATACGCAGTATTTT.

The rearrangement joins TRBV4-1 to TRBJ1-3, with a possible D match to TRBD1 (6 bases). In germline, CDR1 is MGHRA, CDR2 YSYEKL. The V and J ends lost 4 bases and 2 bases respectively, with 12 bases between them. The CDR3 covers 15 residues. The CDR3, as DNA: TGCGCCAGCAGCCGCCAGCAGGGGCCTGGAAACACCATATATTTT. Translation gives CASSRQQGPGNTIYF.

This clonotype was seen a handful of times. The chain couples TRBV27 to TRBJ2-5, with unresolved D. Trimming pared 7 bases from V and 1 base from J, leaving 13 bases between. The CDR3 is made up of 14 amino acids. Per germline, CDR1 MNHEY and CDR2 SMNVEV (reference sequence). The CDR3 DNA follows: TGTGCCAGCAAGTTCCTCGTGGGCCAAGAGACCCAGTACTTC. Translating gives CASKFLVGQETQYF.

CDR3 loop: CASTRDRGHTEAFF. The CDR3 nucleotides read TGTGCCAGCACCCGGGACAGGGGTCACACTGAAGCTTTCTTT. V usage is TRBV6-5 and J usage is TRBJ1-1; 10 nucleotides align to TRBD1. The V and J ends lost 7 bases and 3 bases, in that order; junction bases with no gene match: 5. Per the germline V gene, CDR1 is MNHEY and CDR2 is SVGAGI. The CDR3 length is 14 residues.

The CDR3 DNA follows: TGTGCCAGCAGTGTTGAGGGGAGGGCCGGTAGTGAGCAGTTCTTC. Protein product: CASSVEGRAGSEQFF. The chain recombines TRBV12-3 or TRBV12-4 with TRBJ2-1; TRBD2 matches 7 bases. The ends lost 5 bases at V and 9 bases at J; junction bases unmatched: 13. The CDR3 is 15 amino acids.

The chain joins TRBV3-1 to TRBJ1-6; a weak D match, TRBD1 (5 bases). There are 17 residues in the CDR3. Germline-derived CDR1 and CDR2 are LGHDT and YNNKEL (reference sequence). Trimming left V 2 bases short and J 10 bases short, with 21 bases between. CDR3 region: CASSQSPLGVGGSPLHF. The CDR3 DNA reads TGTGCCAGCAGCCAAAGCCCTTTGGGGGTAGGCGGATCACCCCTCCACTTT.

J is TRBJ1-1 and V is TRBV7-8, with D hard to call. The V end was cut by 1 base, the J end by 1 base, with 16 bases between. The CDR3 is 17 residues long. CDR1 and CDR2 from the germline V gene are SGHVS and FQNEAQ. The CDR3 nucleotides are TGTGCCAGCAGCTTAGTCCCGTTGCGGGGATGGAACACTGAAGCTTTCTTT. Residues: CASSLVPLRGWNTEAFF.

This clonotype has a handful of counts. The V call is TRBV20-1, the J call TRBJ2-5; D may be TRBD1 or TRBD2 (5 bases each). Germline V lookup: CDR1 DFQATT, CDR2 SNEGSKA (reference sequence). The CDR3 is made up of 12 amino acids. V dropped 1 base and J dropped 4 bases, with 7 bases sitting between them. The CDR3 DNA follows: TGCAGTGCTAGAGTCGGGACAGAGACCCAGTACTTC. Translation gives CSARVGTETQYF.

This clonotype has just a few counts. A read error may produce the germline difference seen at one junction end. CDR3 DNA sequence: TGTGCCAGCAGCTTACAGGACAGCTACGAGCGGTACTTC. Its protein is CASSLQDSYERYF. The chain uses TRBV7-9 and TRBJ2-7; TRBD1 is a possible D gene (6 bases). CDR3 length: 13 residues. Per the germline V gene, CDR1 is SEHNR and CDR2 is FQNEAQ (reference sequence).

This clonotype was recorded a few times. The V gene is TRBV6-1, the J gene TRBJ2-3, with a weak D call TRBD1 (6 bases). V gave up 4 bases and J gave up 5 bases, with 13 bases separating them. Germline V gene lookup returns CDR1 MNHNS and CDR2 SASEGT. This CDR3 spans 14 amino acids. Here the CDR3 DNA reads TGTGCCAGCAGTGGGGGCAGGGGTGTAGATACGCAGTATTTT. Translation: CASSGGRGVDTQYF.

This clonotype occurred a few times. The junction and the germline gene differ at one end; a read error may be behind it. The J gene is TRBJ2-3, the V gene TRBV7-6, with TRBD1 matching 10 bases. There are 16 residues in the CDR3. Looked up from germline, CDR1 is SGHVS and CDR2 is FNYEAQ. The DNA of the CDR3 is TGTGCTAGCAGCTTAGGAGGGACAGGGGTCGCAGATACGCAGTATTTT. It specifies CASSLGGTGVADTQYF.

The chain employs TRBV7-2 and TRBJ2-7, with a tentative D call TRBD2 (6 bases). This CDR3 region has 15 residues. Trimming cost V 3 bases and J 1 base, with 13 bases left between them. Germline CDR1 reads SGHTA; CDR2 reads FQGNSA. The CDR3 nucleotides are TGTGCCAGCAGCTTGGGGGGTGACAGATCCTACGAGCAGTACTTC. It specifies CASSLGGDRSYEQYF. Using reference TRBV7-2 and TRBJ2-7 for the parts outside the CDR3, the full variable domain is GAGVSQSPSNKVTEKGKDVELRCDPISGHTALYWYRQSLGQGLEFLIYFQGNSAPDKSGLPSDRFSAERTGGSVSTLTIQRTQQEDSAVYLCASSLGGDRSYEQYFGPGTRLTVT.

The table lists this clonotype with a few counts. The chain has TRBV12-3 or TRBV12-4 and TRBJ1-2, with D possibly being TRBD1 (5 bases). Trimming took off 6 bases at V and 2 bases at J, with 10 bases between the two ends. The CDR3 totals 13 residues. The CDR3 DNA reads TGTGCCAGCAGCCCGCGGGGGAACTATGGCTACACCTTC. Translating gives CASSPRGNYGYTF.

The chain uses TRBV6-6 and TRBJ1-1, with D hard to call. Deletions cut 8 bases from V and 4 bases from J, with 17 bases between. From germline, CDR1 is MNHNY and CDR2 SVGAGI (reference sequence). The length of the CDR3 is 14 residues. The CDR3 nucleotides are TGTGCCAGCGGGATTTCTCCGGGAGGCACTGAAGCTTTCTTT. Translation: CASGISPGGTEAFF.

The DNA of the CDR3 is TGCGCCAGCAGCTTGGCCGGCAGCCGACAAGAGACCCAGTACTTC. Amino acid sequence: CASSLAGSRQETQYF. The chain joins TRBV5-1 to TRBJ2-5; D remains unclear. Trimming cost V 0 bases and J 2 bases, with 11 bases left between them. In germline, CDR1 is SGHRS, CDR2 YFSETQ. This CDR3 comprises 15 residues.

This clonotype was observed at least ten times. The chain has TRBV4-1 and TRBJ1-1; 8 bases agree with TRBD1. The CDR3 is 15 residues long. Per the germline V gene, CDR1 is MGHRA and CDR2 is YSYEKL. Unmatched junction bases numbered 9, after V lost 4 bases and J lost 5 bases. This chain's CDR3 is CASSPEGTGRTEAFF. Written as DNA, the CDR3 is TGCGCCAGCAGCCCGGAAGGGACAGGTAGGACTGAAGCTTTCTTT.

The rearrangement links TRBV28 to TRBJ2-2; D call uncertain. Trimming removed 4 bases from V and 4 bases from J, with 7 bases in between. The CDR3 spans 13 residues. Germline values: CDR1 MDHEN, CDR2 SYDVKM. CDR3 bases: TGTGCCAGCAGTTGGGCTTTCACCGGGGAGCTGTTTTTT. It specifies CASSWAFTGELFF.

This clonotype was counted between two and nine times. V usage is TRBV7-2 and J usage is TRBJ2-3, with D perhaps TRBD2 (6 bases). The CDR3 is 15 amino acids. Germline CDR1 is SGHTA and CDR2 is FQGNSA. The V end lost 5 bases, the J end lost 1 base, and 13 bases lay between the germline ends. CDR3 nucleotides: TGTGCCAGCAGCCCCTCGGGAGCAGGCACAGATACGCAGTATTTT. Protein product: CASSPSGAGTDTQYF.

Only a few counts were recorded for this clonotype. The J gene is TRBJ1-5, the V gene TRBV7-9; 7 bases align to TRBD1. The CDR3 is made up of 13 amino acids. V shed 5 bases, J shed 5 bases, and the junction held 3 bases outside the gene matches. Germline CDR1 is SEHNR and CDR2 is FQNEAQ (reference sequence). The CDR3 sequence is CASSDTGDQPQHF. The CDR3 nucleotides read TGTGCCAGCAGCGACACAGGGGATCAGCCCCAGCATTTT.

This clonotype was seen more than once but under ten times. The CDR3 protein is CASSLQSGNYGYTF. The CDR3 DNA is TGTGCCAGCAGCTTACAGTCTGGAAACTATGGCTACACCTTC. This sequence joins TRBV7-8 and TRBJ1-2; D is unclear. Germline CDR1 and CDR2: SGHVS and FQNEAQ. V lost 2 bases to trimming and J lost 2 bases, with 9 bases between them. The CDR3 extends over 14 amino acids.

The chain links TRBV5-1 to TRBJ2-5; D ambiguous. The V gene's germline CDR1 is SGHRS and CDR2 YFSETQ. V gave up 1 base and J gave up 4 bases, with 5 bases separating them. The CDR3 has 12 amino acids. CDR3 sequence (DNA): TGCGCCAGCAGCTTGAGAAGAGAGACCCAGTACTTC. As protein: CASSLRRETQYF.

This clonotype was counted at least ten times. The chain uses TRBV5-1 and TRBJ1-1, with a possible D match to TRBD1 (5 bases). Looked up from germline, CDR1 is SGHRS and CDR2 is YFSETQ. Trimming took 5 bases from V and 4 from J, leaving 21 bases between them. CDR3 length equals 16 residues. The CDR3 spells CASRMESVAGPTEAFF. DNA for the CDR3: TGCGCCAGCAGGATGGAGTCGGTGGCAGGGCCCACTGAAGCTTTCTTT.

This clonotype has more than one count but fewer than ten. The chain joins TRBV24-1 to TRBJ2-1; D ambiguous. The CDR3 spans 13 residues. Germline V lookup: CDR1 KGHDR, CDR2 SFDVKD. The V and J ends lost 4 bases and 7 bases respectively, with 10 bases between them. CDR3 loop: CATSDPTKNEQFF. CDR3 in DNA: TGTGCCACCAGTGACCCGACGAAAAATGAGCAGTTCTTC.

The chain joins TRBV6-5 to TRBJ1-5, with 10 bases that match TRBD1. In germline, CDR1 is MNHEY, CDR2 SVGAGI. The CDR3 runs to 13 residues. V lost 6 bases and J lost 9; bases outside the gene matches: 5. This CDR3 reads CASRGQGDSPQHF. CDR3 DNA: TGTGCCAGCAGAGGACAGGGGGACTCGCCCCAGCATTTT.